This T cell receptor (beta chain) came from a study of shared clonotypes between healthy human individuals. The J segment lost 4 bases and the V segment lost 5 bases, leaving 10 bases of the junction unmatched. This CDR3 region has 16 residues. In germline, CDR1 is SGHRS, CDR2 YFSETQ. As concerns this clone: What it recognizes is unknown.

Here immunoSEQ multiplex PCR was the method, and the copy in TCRdb shows in-frame clones only, minus some. The sample holds about 1.5 million clones; about 98% are singletons and the top ten take about 0.45%. Regarding the study as a whole: Larger estimated richness was generally seen in naive subsets than in memory subsets. Around 5% was the fraction of naive CD4 clonotypes found shared across a few donors.

Each donor was a Caucasian adult residing in Nashville, Tennessee. The sequencing input was naive CD4+ T cells sorted from blood. Noted subset: CD45RA+ positively selected. The clonotype originates from a man aged 25 to 45 in good health. This chain joins TRBV5-1 and TRBJ2-2; TRBD1 matches 8 bases. CDR3 in DNA: TGCGCCAGCAGAGTTATCCCAGGGGGCCTCACCGGGGAGCTGTTTTTT. It translates to CASRVIPGGLTGELFF. Full variable domain (missing parts from reference TRBV5-1 and TRBJ2-2): KAGVTQTPRYLIKTRGQQVTLSCSPISGHRSVSWYQQTPGQGLQFLFEYFSETQRNKGNFPGRFSGRQFSNSRSEMNVSTLELGDSALYLCASRVIPGGLTGELFFGEGSRLTVL.